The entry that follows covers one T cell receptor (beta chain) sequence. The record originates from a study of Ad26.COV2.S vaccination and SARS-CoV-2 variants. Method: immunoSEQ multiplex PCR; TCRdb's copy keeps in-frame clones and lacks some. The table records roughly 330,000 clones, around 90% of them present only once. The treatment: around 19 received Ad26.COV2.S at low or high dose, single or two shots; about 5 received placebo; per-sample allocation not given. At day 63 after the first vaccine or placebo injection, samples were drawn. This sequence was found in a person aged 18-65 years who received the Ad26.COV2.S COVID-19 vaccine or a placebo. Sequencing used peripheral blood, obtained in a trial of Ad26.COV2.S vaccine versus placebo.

The chain's CDR3 is CATSDSGLAGATDTQYF. DNA for the CDR3: TGTGCCACCAGTGATTCGGGTCTAGCGGGGGCCACAGATACGCAGTATTTT. The chain carries TRBV24-1 and TRBJ2-3; TRBD2 matches 10 bases. Trimming removed 2 bases from V and 2 bases from J; junction bases left unmatched: 6. This CDR3 has 17 amino acids. The germline CDR1 and CDR2 sequences are KGHDR and SFDVKD.